The rows below give T cell receptor beta chains drawn from one sample of a study of early T cells in non-severe SARS-CoV-2 infection. One entry per CDR3 protein results from TCRdb running MiXCR on the 5' RACE reads. The sample has 69,000 or so distinct CDR3 sequences; under 9.5% are singletons. The sample was whole blood. The receptors come from an adult who was a healthcare worker with PCR-confirmed SARS-CoV-2 infection or an uninfected control (not recorded which). The conserved cysteine and the conserved F or W are not part of the CDR3 here. The order of the fields is J gene, V gene, CDR3 protein.

j_gene: TRBJ1-5
v_gene: TRBV20-1
CDR3aa: SARDPVGQGNFSNQPQH

j_gene: TRBJ1-2
v_gene: TRBV28
CDR3aa: ASTVAGTNYGYT

j_gene: TRBJ1-5
v_gene: TRBV3-1
CDR3aa: ASSQSPERNQPQH

j_gene: TRBJ1-1
v_gene: TRBV7-8
CDR3aa: ASSHGGAEAF

j_gene: TRBJ1-3
v_gene: TRBV10-3
CDR3aa: AISEPPRNTIY

j_gene: TRBJ2-1
v_gene: TRBV24-1
CDR3aa: ATSDSLGPDNEQF

j_gene: TRBJ2-7
v_gene: TRBV19
CDR3aa: ASSLTGLASEQY

j_gene: TRBJ1-2
v_gene: TRBV21-1
CDR3aa: ASNNPTSRGDGYT

j_gene: TRBJ2-3
v_gene: TRBV7-8
CDR3aa: ASSFRPNTDTQY

j_gene: TRBJ2-3
v_gene: TRBV11-1
CDR3aa: ASSPRDATDTQY

j_gene: TRBJ1-1
v_gene: TRBV5-1
CDR3aa: ASSLVPGANTEAF

j_gene: TRBJ2-3
v_gene: TRBV7-2
CDR3aa: ASSLPETADTQY

j_gene: TRBJ2-7
v_gene: TRBV5-1
CDR3aa: ASSLTQVQSEQY

j_gene: TRBJ1-2
v_gene: TRBV29-1
CDR3aa: SVEESGYGYT

j_gene: TRBJ2-7
v_gene: TRBV29-1
CDR3aa: SVSRTSYEQY

j_gene: TRBJ2-7
v_gene: TRBV20-1
CDR3aa: SAREGTGLFSPY

j_gene: TRBJ1-1
v_gene: TRBV6-5
CDR3aa: ASSYQGKAF

j_gene: TRBJ2-7
v_gene: TRBV5-1
CDR3aa: ASSFRDSTYEQY

j_gene: TRBJ2-3
v_gene: TRBV5-1
CDR3aa: ASSWRGGSTDTQY

j_gene: TRBJ1-3
v_gene: TRBV5-1
CDR3aa: ASQGEGNTIY

j_gene: TRBJ2-7
v_gene: TRBV19
CDR3aa: ASSMGRNTYEQY

j_gene: TRBJ2-7
v_gene: TRBV7-9
CDR3aa: ASSFSAAAYEQY

j_gene: TRBJ1-4
v_gene: TRBV7-9
CDR3aa: ASSQGQGEEKLF

j_gene: TRBJ2-6
v_gene: TRBV20-1
CDR3aa: SARDVERSGANVLT